The TCR beta chain described here comes from a study of neurological immune-mediated disorders. Germline V CDR1 and CDR2: SGHTA, FQGNSA. The CDR3 has 13 amino acids. Between the trimmed V and J ends, which lost 2 bases and 8 bases, there was a span of 7 bases. This clonotype was detected many times. Via MiXCR, TCRdb re-called the 5' RACE reads, giving one row per CDR3 protein. Altogether about 21,000 distinct CDR3 sequences are present, about 15% being singletons, with the ten largest covering 15%. The chain combines TRBV7-2 with TRBJ1-6; a weak D match, TRBD1 (5 bases). Sample: PBMCs. The sequence was collected from a female donor with HTLV-1-associated myelopathy (HAM/TSP). The DNA for the CDR3 is TGTGCCAGCAGCTTACTCAGGGATTCACCCCTCCACTTT. Protein sequence: CASSLLRDSPLHF.